This T cell receptor (beta chain) was captured by sequencing in a study of preoperative IRX-2 immunotherapy in early breast cancer. Treatment: preoperative locoregional IRX-2 cytokine immunotherapy. Method: immunoSEQ multiplex PCR; TCRdb's copy keeps in-frame clones and lacks some. The sample has roughly 24,000 clones; roughly 80% are singletons. The CDR3 contains 13 residues. V was clipped by 4 bases and J by 3 bases; unmatched bases: 2. CDR1 MNHGY and CDR2 SAAAGT come from the germline V gene. The clonotype was recovered from a human donor with breast cancer. This chain connects TRBV6-8 to TRBJ1-2; TRBD1 matches 7 bases. Sequences were derived from lymph node tissue, sampled after IRX-2 immunotherapy. The CDR3 region is CASSLTGDYGYTF. The CDR3 nucleotides are TGTGCCAGCAGTTTAACAGGGGACTATGGCTACACCTTC.